Shown below are 8 T cell receptor beta chains from a single sample sequenced in a study of cytomegalovirus exposure and HLA in healthy donors. Some clones are missing from TCRdb's copy, which holds only in-frame ones; the method was immunoSEQ multiplex PCR. Of around 190,000 clones in the sample, 86% were seen once. The specimen sequenced was PBMCs. The receptors derive from a woman aged 18-29 years in good health and CMV-seronegative.

This chain links TRBV18 with TRBJ2-7; 7 positions agree with TRBD1. The CDR3 spans 16 residues. CDR1 and CDR2 from the germline V gene are KGHSH and LQKENI. V was pared by 6 bases and J by 4 bases, with 15 bases of the junction left unmatched. DNA for the CDR3: TGTGCCAGCTCGCGCGGACCGGGACAGATCCTATACGAGCAGTACTTC. It encodes CASSRGPGQILYEQYF.

The rearrangement joins TRBV10-3 to TRBJ2-7; tentative D call: TRBD1 (6 bases). The length of the CDR3 is 14 residues. Trimming stripped 7 bases from V and 3 bases from J, with 16 bases between. The germline gives CDR1 ENHRY, CDR2 SYGVKD. CDR3 protein: CAIKIEGGDYEQYF. In nucleotides, the CDR3 is TGTGCCATCAAGATAGAAGGGGGAGACTACGAGCAGTACTTC.

The chain uses TRBV10-2 and TRBJ1-5, with 7 nucleotides matching TRBD1. CDR1 and CDR2 from the germline V gene are WSHSY and SAAADI. The CDR3 spans 13 residues. V lost 10 bases to trimming and J lost 5 bases; unmatched junction nucleotides: 8. CDR3 coding DNA: TGCGCCACAAAGACAGGGTCTGATCAGCCCCAGCATTTT. Encoded protein: CATKTGSDQPQHF.

The rearrangement links TRBV7-9 to TRBJ2-7; 7 nucleotides match TRBD1. The CDR3 spans 14 residues. Per the germline V gene, CDR1 is SEHNR and CDR2 is FQNEAQ (reference sequence). Trimming removed 5 bases from V and 0 bases from J; junction bases left unmatched: 4. Here the CDR3 DNA reads TGTGCCAGCAGCCGGACAGGACGCTCCTACGAGCAGTACTTC. Translation gives CASSRTGRSYEQYF.

V usage is TRBV11-2 and J usage is TRBJ2-7, with a weak D call TRBD2 (6 bases). The length of the CDR3 is 12 residues. V lost 4 bases and J 5 bases, leaving 9 bases between the germline ends. The germline gives CDR1 SGHAT, CDR2 FQNNGV. The CDR3 reads CASSSGVHEQYF. CDR3 in DNA: TGTGCCAGCAGCTCGGGGGTCCACGAGCAGTACTTC. Looking up the rest from reference TRBV11-2 and TRBJ2-7 gives the full variable domain: EAGVAQSPRYKIIEKRQSVAFWCNPISGHATLYWYQQILGQGPKLLIQFQNNGVVDDSQLPKDRFSAERLKGVDSTLKIQPAKLEDSAVYLCASSSGVHEQYFGPGTRLTVT.

The chain combines TRBV5-1 with TRBJ1-2, with a possible D match to TRBD1 (6 bases). The CDR3 consists of 13 residues. With 4 bases removed from V and 5 bases from J, the gap between germline ends came to 12 bases. Looked up from germline, CDR1 is SGHRS and CDR2 is YFSETQ. The CDR3 coding sequence is TGCGCCAGCAGCCTTGGGACATCATATGGCTACACCTTC. Translating gives CASSLGTSYGYTF.

The chain links TRBV7-6 to TRBJ2-5; 8 nucleotides match TRBD1. Losses at the gene ends were 1 base for V and 4 bases for J; bases not matched to a gene: 8. The CDR3 loop spans 16 amino acids. Germline assignment: CDR1 SGHVS and CDR2 FNYEAQ. The CDR3 DNA reads TGTGCCAGCAGCTTAGTGAAAGGACAGGGTCGAGAGACCCAGTACTTC. Translated: CASSLVKGQGRETQYF.

In this sample, this clone turned up once. CDR3 coding DNA: TGTGCCAGCAGTGAGAGGGGTTTAGCGGGAGGGTCAGATACGCAGTATTTT. Protein sequence: CASSERGLAGGSDTQYF. The J gene is TRBJ2-3, the V gene TRBV2, with 11 bases identical to TRBD2. V was clipped by 3 bases and J by 4 bases; unmatched bases: 9. The CDR3 totals 17 residues. In germline, CDR1 is SNHLY, CDR2 FYNNEI.